This T cell receptor (beta chain) was retrieved from a study of post-analysis software for immune sequencing data. Study in general: Some patients lacked subtype; others had relapsing-remitting, secondary progressive or progressive-relapsing disease.

V lost 8 bases and J lost 0, with 12 bases in between. Germline V CDR1 and CDR2: LNHNV, YYDKDF (reference sequence). The CDR3 consists of 14 residues. Incorporated into the TCR beta cDNA libraries were unique molecular identifiers, which served to reduce PCR and sequencing biases. The source material, roughly 0.9 to 11 million T cells, gave rise to roughly 500,000 cDNA molecules. A single record per CDR3 protein comes from TCRdb applying MiXCR to the PCR reads. The table shows 800,000 to 950,000 distinct CDR3 sequences, with approximately 53% occurring only once. Findings of the study overall: Relative to controls, patients had a few TRBV segments at higher frequency, with TRBV5-6, TRBV5-1 and TRBV20-1 among these. Those with multiple sclerosis, the patient group, showed significantly lower normalized Chao1 diversity than controls.

Note on this clonotype: Its target is not known.

The chain links TRBV15 to TRBJ2-3; no clear D. This receptor was obtained from a girl aged 10 to 17 with multiple sclerosis. Specimen: blood. CDR3 amino acids: CATLPHGSTDTQYF. The DNA for the CDR3 is TGTGCCACCCTCCCCCATGGGAGCACAGATACGCAGTATTTT. Looking up the rest from reference TRBV15 and TRBJ2-3 gives the full variable domain: DAMVIQNPRYQVTQFGKPVTLSCSQTLNHNVMYWYQQKSSQAPKLLFHYYDKDFNNEADTPDNFQSRRPNTSFCFLDIRSPGLGDTAMYLCATLPHGSTDTQYFGPGTRLTVL.